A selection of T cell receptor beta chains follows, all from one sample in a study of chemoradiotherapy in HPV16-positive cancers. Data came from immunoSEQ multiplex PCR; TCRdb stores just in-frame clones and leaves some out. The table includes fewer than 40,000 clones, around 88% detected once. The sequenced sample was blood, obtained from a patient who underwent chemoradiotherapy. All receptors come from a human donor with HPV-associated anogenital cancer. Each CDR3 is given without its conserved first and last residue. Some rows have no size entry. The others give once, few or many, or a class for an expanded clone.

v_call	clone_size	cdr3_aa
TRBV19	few	ASRDSIVDYGYT
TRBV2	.	ARQRNEKLF
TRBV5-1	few	ASSLGDQGSYNEQF
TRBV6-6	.	ASSSKGQEGYEQY
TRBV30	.	AWSPDSKNIQY
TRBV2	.	ASSEGPNTEAF
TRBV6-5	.	ATLPGGQIDGYT
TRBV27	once	ASRGQTGMVSHGYT
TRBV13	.	ASSLSQGGSPLH
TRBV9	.	ASRPGGTINNEQF
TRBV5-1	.	ASSFKTGVETQY
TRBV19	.	ASSISSGTSGRAADTQY
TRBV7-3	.	ASSDLGDGGYT
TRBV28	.	ASGEGAYEQY
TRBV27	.	ASSARGLGNTIY
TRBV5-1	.	ASSLFDTGELF
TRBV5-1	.	ASSQTGGLGYEQY
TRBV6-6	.	ASSYRAGLNTEAF
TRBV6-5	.	ASSPGTGGTQY
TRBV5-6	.	ASSLLLRSTSEAKNIQY
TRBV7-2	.	ASSDRTGAELYGYT
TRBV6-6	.	ASSYHSSSSYEQY
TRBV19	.	ASKRGGDTDTQY
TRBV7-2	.	ASSNRQGYGYT
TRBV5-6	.	ASSHWGTDTQY
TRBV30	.	AWSWGGEGNSPLH
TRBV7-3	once	ASSRYGNTEAF
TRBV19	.	ASSRAGTGSNQPQH
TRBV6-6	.	ASSWGQGVNYGYT
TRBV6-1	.	ASSGSGLGGLVNQPQH
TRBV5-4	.	ASSWGLAGTTDTQY
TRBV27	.	ASGVDSLAKNIQY
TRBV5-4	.	ASNEGVNTEAF
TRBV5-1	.	ASTPELAGDNEQF
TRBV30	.	AWGLAGGQVHNEQF
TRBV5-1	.	ASSLGLAGGPSTDTQY
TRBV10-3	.	AIMQGTPNYGYT
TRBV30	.	AWSQTLGDNEQF
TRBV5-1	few	ASSISGGDNEQF
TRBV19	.	ASRGTGELF
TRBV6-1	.	ASSFSGGRDEQY
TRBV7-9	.	ASSSGQSNTIY
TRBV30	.	AWSVPQEVNNSPLH
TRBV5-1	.	ASSLTTGLAGGHEQF
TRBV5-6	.	ASSLDRATEAF
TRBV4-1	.	ASSQDPAGAYNEQF
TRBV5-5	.	ASSLVPGLSGNTIY
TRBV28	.	ASSFMNTEAF
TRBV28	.	ASSLPGLAGLVHGGTKTQY
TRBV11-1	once	ASSLGGTSGWDEQF
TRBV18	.	ASSLSQGALNNSPLH
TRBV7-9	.	ASSLGLAGGRETQY
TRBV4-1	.	ASSHGQQGGQEAQY
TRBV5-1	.	ASRGHPGTDTQY
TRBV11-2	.	ASSSKGPYGYT
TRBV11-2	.	ASSLVGGSNEKLF
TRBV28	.	ASEQPSSYNEQF
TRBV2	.	ASKTGTDTTGELF
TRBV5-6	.	ASSFGRGGNQPQH